This T cell receptor beta chain was observed in a study of human T cells and chemical hapten exposure (dated by TCRdb to 2020 to 2022). Notes on the research overall: For sensitization, 2% DPC in acetone was applied to a 2 cm by 2 cm area of upper inner arm skin. Libraries were combined into a pool for sequencing, and differences in TCR yield between samples came mainly from small differences in library volumes within the pool. Throughout the approximately 25-week study period, patients were also given weekly therapeutic DPC doses on the scalp. Peripheral blood TCR repertoire changes were tracked in vivo in alopecia patients during primary and secondary sensitization to the hapten diphenylcyclopropenone (DPC). Patch tests used Finn chambers with 0.01% DPC on the upper back, scored after 6 days by International Contact Dermatitis Research Group standards. The patient cohort, mostly female, included alopecia areata with under or over 50% scalp involvement, alopecia totalis and alopecia universalis. Roughly 30 alopecia patients provided blood for TCR sequencing at one to four time points (pre-sensitization, 2, 6 and 24 weeks). Blood samples were taken from patients before sensitization (week 0) and then at 2, 6 and about 24 weeks after DPC sensitization. Study-wide conclusions, independent of this receptor: Expanded TCRs formed significantly more large CDR3 similarity clusters than pre-sensitization or healthy control sets, consistent with antigen-driven responses. Repeated subsampling changed both the strength of the expansion versus patch-test correlation and the threshold at which that correlation became significant. Patch test score was positively correlated with the number of PT1 expanded TCRs, with significance at thresholds 8, 16 and 32 but not at 4. DPC sensitization did not change how many TCRs were above 1 in 1000 frequency, and no evidence was found of alterations in global repertoire structure. All patients had alopecia, a presumed autoimmune disease, so their immune response might differ from that of healthy individuals.

The sample's time point, from its label and the paper: patch test 2, 6 weeks after DPC sensitization. The treatment or condition label here, explained by the study, means: therapeutic diphenylcyclopropenone sensitization with weekly scalp DPC. At each patch-test visit, blood was drawn before the patch test was applied. Patients were eligible if aged 18 to 70, diagnosed with alopecia and judged suitable for DPC therapy, and pregnant patients were excluded. Total RNA was isolated from unfractionated whole blood collected in Tempus Blood RNA tubes. Including cysteine and phenylalanine, the CDR3 has 15 amino acids. The read is trimmed to its CDR3 DNA, 45 bases read in frame from base 1. Trimming accounts for 6 bases at V and 2 bases at J, while the number of junction bases matched to no gene is 7. Sequences MGHDK (CDR1) and SYGVNS (CDR2) are obtained from the germline V gene. This clonotype was seen a few times. Its antigen is currently not known. No much larger clonotype is one base removed from it; base qualities were not supplied.

Library method: RACE. Data came from a NextSeq 500. During library preparation, unique molecular identifiers were attached to individual cDNA molecules so that TCRs could be counted in a quantitative, reproducible way. Each blood RNA sample was used to sequence both TCR alpha and TCR beta chains. The original methods were these. Samples had a median of about 90,000 TCRs, with a range from roughly 23,224 to 700,000. The Decombinator software suite was used to annotate V, J and CDR3 in the TCR reads. For PS versus PT1 abundance plots, all samples were subsampled to the same number of TCRs (28,000). TCRs were defined as expanded if absent before sensitization and observed at least eight times at the 2-week time point. Clones were called with MiXCR by TCRdb after fastp trimmed the public reads at Q25, and only in-frame beta chains were retained. Identical CDR3 proteins give one entry, which carries the most common genes and DNA. These V and J calls are TCRdb output, not the study's own analysis. The table for this sample lists a few hundred thousand distinct CDR3 sequences; roughly 6.3% of them were counted only once. The ten largest clones take up about 5.6% of the sample.

The sequencing here drew on whole blood, taken in connection with sensitization to the hapten diphenylcyclopropenone (DPC). The chain is made from TRBV25-1 and TRBJ2-3, with TRBD1 identical over 8 junction bases. The origin of this receptor is a woman aged 18-29 years with alopecia areata. Some clones in this sample may be carry-over from other donors' samples. The DNA sequence reads TGTGCCAGCAGGAACACAGGGGGGACCACAGATACGCAGTATTTT. Its protein reads: CASRNTGGTTDTQYF.